This T cell receptor (beta chain) came from a study of blood T cell repertoires in COVID-19. Study background: Both acute and convalescent COVID-19 samples were obtained from the United States, Italy and Spain.

This clone was seen a handful of times. Method: immunoSEQ multiplex PCR; TCRdb's copy keeps in-frame clones and lacks some. The repertoire holds about 130,000 clones, with 75% to 90% as singletons. Trimming shortened V by 4 bases and J by 0 bases, and 10 bases separated the two germline ends. Looked up from germline, CDR1 is MNHEY and CDR2 is SMNVEV (reference sequence). The CDR3 is 16 amino acids. The sequenced sample consisted of PBMCs or T cells enriched from blood (not recorded which). This TCR was sampled from a woman aged 45-65 years who had recovered from COVID-19. This chain connects TRBV27 to TRBJ1-6, with D possibly being TRBD1 (5 bases). The CDR3 region is CASSWQGSSYNSPLHF. CDR3 bases: TGTGCCAGCAGTTGGCAGGGAAGCTCCTATAATTCACCCCTCCACTTT.